Listed here is a single T cell receptor beta chain. Its antigen is as yet unknown. PBMCs stored at -80 C, numbering 2 million, were the origin of the unsorted libraries. This record comes from a study of neurological immune-mediated disorders. Germline values: CDR1 SGHAT, CDR2 FQDESV (reference sequence). The junction had 9 bases not matched to a gene; V was cut back by 8 bases and J by 6 bases. The CDR3 has 13 amino acids. Study-wide results and limits: Phylogenetic grouping placed 18 of 34 multiple sclerosis patients' repertoires in one related-CDR3 cluster, a possible signature.

In TCRdb, the 5' RACE reads were re-called with MiXCR into one record per CDR3 protein. The profile shows roughly 47,000 distinct CDR3 sequences, approximately 4.5% of them singletons. The V and J genes are TRBV11-1 and TRBJ1-2, with 7 bases that match TRBD1. This sequence was found in a woman aged 55-75 years with multiple sclerosis. Sequenced material: PBMCs. In DNA, the CDR3 is TGTGCCAGCGGCGTTGGGCAGGGGGATGGCTACACCTTC. Its translation: CASGVGQGDGYTF. Using reference TRBV11-1 and TRBJ1-2 for the parts outside the CDR3, the full variable domain is EAEVAQSPRYKITEKSQAVAFWCDPISGHATLYWYRQILGQGPELLVQFQDESVVDDSQLPKDRFSAERLKGVDSTLKIQPAELGDSAMYLCASGVGQGDGYTFGSGTRLTVV.